The present T cell receptor (beta chain) was sequenced within a study of T cell clusters in autoimmune cytopenias (dated by TCRdb to between 2018 and 2021). Background for the entire study: TRB sequencing reached a median depth of approximately 50,000 reads per sample and yielded a median of about 2,500 distinct TRB clonotypes per sample. The study was designed to test whether a disease-specific immune repertoire signature usable as a blood-based biomarker is carried by autoimmune cytopenia patients. TRB and IGH repertoires from peripheral blood were sequenced in autoimmune cytopenia patients at active disease and during treatment follow-up, with healthy, CLL and autoimmune hepatitis controls included alongside. Study-wide conclusions, independent of this receptor: GLIPH results suggested that primary autoimmune cytopenia patients were missing physiological T cell clusters, with 50 to 55 clusters found only in healthy donors compared with about 16 found only in patients. The cluster-lack signature was not seen for secondary cytopenia versus CLL, apparently masked by the dominant lymphoma-associated repertoire. Healthy donors showed 2.5 to 3.5-fold more exclusive TRB clusters than active autoimmune hepatitis patients, consistent with an autoimmunity-wide signature. The TRB repertoire shifts, including less even repertoires in secondary cytopenia and CLL, mostly reflected lymphoma bias and not autoimmunity. The T cell clusters were defined only in silico, and the functional role of the clusters still needed to be validated experimentally.

TRB rearrangements were amplified by multiplex PCR using a touch-down protocol with TRB-A and TRB-B primer pools mixed in one tube. Illumina adapters and sample indices were added to the amplicons through two consecutive PCR reactions using Phusion HS II polymerase. Amplicons were gel-purified with the NucleoSpin Gel and PCR Clean-up kit, then quantified by Qubit and quality-checked on an Agilent 2100 Bioanalyzer. Sequencing of the libraries was performed on an Illumina MiSeq with 600-cycle, single-indexed, paired-end runs. The source study handled its data this way. Alignment and assembly of TRB reads were performed with MiXCR version 2.1.12 and the default MiXCR reference library. Each unique CDR3 nucleotide sequence defined a clone, and only productive sequences with at least two reads were analysed. To assess repertoire diversity, an R script computed alpha-parameterized diversity profiles (alpha 0 to 5), which included the Shannon (alpha 1) and Simpson (alpha 2) indices. Combinatorial TRB VJ usage was computed with the tcR package and compared between cohorts by principal component analysis with ade4. TCRbeta CDR3s were clustered with GLIPH on cohort pairs matched by age and read depth, and cluster frequencies were compared by Wilcoxon test. After the reads were reprocessed by TCRdb, one entry was made per CDR3 protein sequence, with no DNA. The V and J calls come from TCRdb's annotation, not from the publication. This sample's table has entries for about 3,100 distinct CDR3 sequences. 15% to 20% of the sample is taken by the ten largest.

By frequency, this clonotype is medium-sized (0.01 to 0.1%), with no count recorded. The antigen this receptor binds is unknown. TRB amplification used roughly 0.25 ug of peripheral blood genomic DNA, some 38,000 genome equivalents, per sample. Looking up the germline V gene (reference sequence) yields CDR1 SGHKS and CDR2 YYEKEE. Including cysteine and phenylalanine, the CDR3 has 15 amino acids. The record lacks a DNA sequence. Recombination joined TRBV5-5 with TRBJ2-3. The receptor's source is a human donor with an autoimmune cytopenia or autoimmune hepatitis (not recorded which). Sequenced material: peripheral blood. The encoded CDR3 is CASSLVFGGTDTQYF.